Shown below are 6 T cell receptor beta chains from a single sample sequenced in a study of response to subunit inactivated influenza vaccine. TCRdb reanalysed the RT-PCR reads using MiXCR and keeps one entry per CDR3 protein. The data show 430,000 or so distinct CDR3 sequences, about 10% seen once. Here the sequenced sample was PBMCs from blood, taken about 40 days after vaccination. The source of these receptors is a middle-aged man who received an inactivated influenza vaccine.

This clonotype was seen ten or more times. CDR3 sequence (DNA): TGTGCCAGCAGCTCACCCGACAGGGGCTACGAGCAGTACTTC. It yields the protein CASSSPDRGYEQYF. This chain connects TRBV2 to TRBJ2-7; 8 bases agree with TRBD1. Trimming at V came to 6 bases and at J to 3 bases, leaving 7 bases not matched to a gene. Germline V lookup: CDR1 SNHLY, CDR2 FYNNEI. This CDR3 comprises 14 residues.

The chain is built from TRBV25-1 and TRBJ2-3, with 9 bases matching TRBD1. This CDR3 is built from 14 residues. V lost 5 bases and J lost 4; bases outside the gene matches: 4. Per the germline V gene, CDR1 is MGHDK and CDR2 is SYGVNS. CDR3 region: CASSPGQGADTQYF. For the CDR3, the DNA is TGTGCCAGCAGTCCGGGACAGGGAGCAGATACGCAGTATTTT.

This clonotype was observed a few times. The genes are TRBV29-1 and TRBJ2-7, with 8 nucleotides matching TRBD1. V shed 5 bases and J 5 bases; nucleotides not matched to a gene: 8. Germline loops: CDR1 SQVTM, CDR2 ANQGSEA. This CDR3 region has 13 residues. The CDR3 nucleotides are TGCAGCGTTCAAACAGGGGGTTGGGACGAGCAGTACTTC. This gives the protein CSVQTGGWDEQYF.

This clonotype was found a few times. The chain couples TRBV9 to TRBJ2-1; D not certain. The germline V and J ends were trimmed by 0 bases and 6 bases, with 19 bases remaining between them. Germline CDR1 reads SGDLS; CDR2 reads YYNGEE. The CDR3 contains 17 residues. The CDR3 loop reads CASSVDPASVWVNEQFF. CDR3 DNA: TGTGCCAGCAGCGTAGACCCCGCCAGCGTCTGGGTCAATGAGCAGTTCTTC. The variable domain in full, completed from reference TRBV9 and TRBJ2-1, reads DSGVTQTPKHLITATGQRVTLRCSPRSGDLSVYWYQQSLDQGLQFLIQYYNGEERAKGNILERFSAQQFPDLHSELNLSSLELGDSALYFCASSVDPASVWVNEQFFGPGTRLTVL.

There are a few counts of this clonotype. The rearrangement joins TRBV12-3 or TRBV12-4 to TRBJ1-2; D gene unclear. V was trimmed by 2 bases and J by 4 bases, leaving 11 bases between them. The CDR3 is made up of 14 amino acids. CDR3 region: CASSLFGYGYGYTF. CDR3 sequence (DNA): TGTGCCAGCAGTTTATTCGGATACGGCTATGGCTACACCTTC.

This clonotype has just a few counts. V and J are TRBV6-5 and TRBJ2-3; 9 bases are a match to TRBD2. V lost 0 bases to trimming and J lost 6 bases; unmatched junction nucleotides: 10. Looked up from germline, CDR1 is MNHEY and CDR2 is SVGAGI. The CDR3 is made up of 17 amino acids. The CDR3 DNA reads TGTGCCAGCAGTTACTCTTTCAGCGGGGGGCGGACCGATACGCAGTATTTT. Translating it yields CASSYSFSGGRTDTQYF.